Following are 20 T cell receptor beta chains from one sample sequenced in a study of cytomegalovirus exposure and HLA in healthy donors. PCR was performed using 60 Vbeta and 13 Jbeta primers. Sequencing was performed with immunoSEQ multiplex PCR; in TCRdb, only in-frame clones are kept and a portion is missing. Of 150,000 to 160,000 clones detected, 80% appear once; the ten largest clones hold 10% to 15%. Material: PBMCs. Receptors originate from a man aged 30-40 years in good health and CMV-seropositive.

This clone appeared a single time. One end of the junction is discordant with germline, which a read error may explain. This chain links TRBV7-9 with TRBJ2-3, with 12 bases aligning to TRBD2. The CDR3 covers 18 residues. CDR1 and CDR2 (germline): SEHNR, FQNEAQ (reference sequence). CDR3 sequence reads: CSSSLNLAGGPLVDTQYF. The CDR3 coding sequence is TGTTCCAGCAGCCTTAACCTAGCGGGAGGGCCGTTGGTAGATACGCAGTATTTT.

The chain carries TRBV21-1 and TRBJ2-5; whether TRBD2, the table's D call, matches the DNA was not checked. TRBV21-1 is a pseudogene locus. The CDR3 sequence is 15 residues long. CDR3 amino acids: CASSKGAGGPETQYF. The CDR3 coding sequence is TGTGCCAGCAGCAAAGGAGCGGGAGGGCCAGAGACCCAGTACTTC.

The chain links TRBV7-2 to TRBJ2-7, with TRBD1 matching over 8 bases. V lost 1 base to trimming and J lost 4 bases; unmatched junction nucleotides: 9. Germline V CDR1 and CDR2: SGHTA, FQGNSA. The CDR3 covers 16 residues. The CDR3 spells CASSLVATGEGYEQYF. For the CDR3, the DNA is TGTGCCAGCAGCTTAGTAGCGACAGGGGAAGGGTACGAGCAGTACTTC.

The genes are TRBV10-3 and TRBJ1-1, with 8 bases identical to TRBD1. The V gene end was trimmed by 10 bases and the J gene end by 4 bases; junction bases not matched to a gene: 8. This CDR3 is 13 amino acids long. In germline, CDR1 is ENHRY, CDR2 SYGVKD. The CDR3 reads CATAGGGGTEAFF. The CDR3, as DNA: TGTGCCACAGCAGGGGGCGGCGGCACTGAAGCTTTCTTT.

The chain has TRBV5-6 and TRBJ1-2; D not certain. Germline CDR1 reads SGHDT; CDR2 reads YYEEEE. The CDR3 is 12 residues long. With 1 base removed from V and 5 bases from J, the gap between germline ends came to 6 bases. The CDR3 DNA reads as TGTGCCAGCAGCTTGATGAGGTATGGCTACACCTTC. The encoded protein is CASSLMRYGYTF. The full variable domain, in which reference TRBV5-6 and TRBJ1-2 provide the parts outside the CDR3, is DAGVTQSPTHLIKTRGQQVTLRCSPKSGHDTVSWYQQALGQGPQFIFQYYEEEERQRGNFPDRFSGHQFPNYSSELNVNALLLGDSALYLCASSLMRYGYTFGSGTRLTVV.

This clone was seen only a few times. The gene calls are TRBV28 and TRBJ2-5, with 13 bases matching TRBD2. The better agreement between TRBJ2-7 and the DNA end casts doubt on the J call. Germline lookup yields CDR1 MDHEN and CDR2 SYDVKM. The CDR3 is made up of 19 amino acids. CDR3 residues: CASSVDRGGLAGVTYEQYF. CDR3 DNA: TGTGCCAGCAGTGTAGACAGGGGCGGACTAGCGGGAGTTACCTACGAGCAGTACTTC.

V usage is TRBV5-1 and J usage is TRBJ2-5; D remains ambiguous. The V end was cut by 4 bases, the J end by 3 bases, with 13 bases between. This CDR3 contains 14 residues. Germline V lookup: CDR1 SGHRS, CDR2 YFSETQ. CDR3 DNA sequence: TGCGCCAGCAGCCGTATGGGTGGAGAAGAGACCCAGTACTTC. Protein: CASSRMGGEETQYF.

V usage is TRBV11-1 and J usage is TRBJ2-2; 7 bases fit TRBD1. There are 16 residues in the CDR3. The V gene's germline CDR1 is SGHAT and CDR2 FQDESV (reference sequence). Losses at the gene ends were 5 bases for V and 6 bases for J; bases not matched to a gene: 12. CDR3 loop: CASSPRRQGPSGELFF. The CDR3 DNA sequence: TGTGCCAGCAGCCCCCGTCGACAGGGTCCCTCCGGGGAGCTGTTTTTT.

The V gene is TRBV7-9, the J gene TRBJ2-2, with 8 bases fitting TRBD1. CDR1 is SEHNR, CDR2 FQNEAQ, per germline (reference sequence). The V gene end was trimmed by 5 bases and the J gene end by 6 bases; junction bases not matched to a gene: 2. This CDR3 comprises 13 residues. The CDR3 DNA sequence: TGTGCCAGCAGCCTACAGGGGGCCGGGGAGCTGTTTTTT. Protein: CASSLQGAGELFF. Supplemented by reference TRBV7-9 and TRBJ2-2, the full variable domain reads DTGVSQNPRHKITKRGQNVTFRCDPISEHNRLYWYRQTLGQGPEFLTYFQNEAQLEKSRLLSDRFSAERPKGSFSTLEIQRTEQGDSAMYLCASSLQGAGELFFGEGSRLTVL.

The V call is TRBV15, the J call TRBJ1-4; D is ambiguous. Trimming removed 8 bases from V and 12 bases from J, with 10 bases in between. The CDR3 runs to 10 residues. Per the germline V gene, CDR1 is LNHNV and CDR2 is YYDKDF (reference sequence). Written as DNA, the CDR3 is TGTGCCACCTCCCGCCGGGAACTGTTTTTT. Translated, it gives CATSRRELFF.

The chain couples TRBV28 to TRBJ1-4, with TRBD1 identical over 8 bases. V trimming: 2 bases; J trimming: 8 bases; junction bases outside the gene matches: 13. The CDR3 has 17 residues. Looked up from germline, CDR1 is MDHEN and CDR2 is SYDVKM. In nucleotides, the CDR3 is TGTGCCAGCAGTTTAGCGGGACAGGAGGATTCTCAAGAAAAACTGTTTTTT. It is translated as CASSLAGQEDSQEKLFF. Using reference TRBV28 and TRBJ1-4 for the parts outside the CDR3, the full variable domain is DVKVTQSSRYLVKRTGEKVFLECVQDMDHENMFWYRQDPGLGLRLIYFSYDVKMKEKGDIPEGYSVSREKKERFSLILESASTNQTSMYLCASSLAGQEDSQEKLFFGSGTQLSVL.

The chain recombines TRBV15 with TRBJ2-3; possibly TRBD1 for D (6 bases). V was pared by 0 bases and J by 4 bases, with 11 bases between. The CDR3 sequence is 15 residues long. CDR1 LNHNV and CDR2 YYDKDF come from the germline V gene (reference sequence). The CDR3 DNA follows: TGTGCCACCAGCAGAGATTTCAGGGGTCCAGATACGCAGTATTTT. Protein sequence: CATSRDFRGPDTQYF.

V is TRBV27 and J is TRBJ1-1, with TRBD1 identical over 8 bases. The CDR3 has 18 amino acids. Germline assignment: CDR1 MNHEY and CDR2 SMNVEV (reference sequence). The V segment lost 0 bases and the J segment 2 bases; nucleotides outside the gene matches: 11. DNA for the CDR3: TGTGCCAGCAGTTTATCGACGGGACAGGCACTGGAAAACACTGAAGCTTTCTTT. Protein product: CASSLSTGQALENTEAFF.

This chain connects TRBV19 to TRBJ2-7; 7 positions match TRBD1. The V gene's germline CDR1 is LNHDA and CDR2 SQIVND (reference sequence). Trimming at V came to 2 bases and at J to 3 bases, leaving 4 bases not matched to a gene. This CDR3 has 14 residues. The CDR3 reads CASSITGERYEQYF. The CDR3, as DNA: TGTGCCAGTAGTATAACAGGGGAACGCTACGAGCAGTACTTC.

The V gene is TRBV7-9, the J gene TRBJ2-3; D remains ambiguous. Germline V CDR1 and CDR2: SEHNR, FQNEAQ (reference sequence). V was shortened by 5 bases and J by 5 bases, with 17 bases between the two germline ends. The CDR3 contains 15 residues. CDR3 sequence: CASSRPTRSVDTQYF. CDR3 coding DNA: TGTGCCAGCAGCCGCCCAACCCGCTCGGTAGATACGCAGTATTTT.

The chain couples TRBV9 to TRBJ2-2; 8 bases map to TRBD2. The CDR3 spans 17 residues. The germline gives CDR1 SGDLS, CDR2 YYNGEE. The trim removed 1 base at V and 4 bases at J, leaving 9 bases unmatched. The CDR3 is CASSVMGAGVGTGELFF. DNA for the CDR3: TGTGCCAGCAGCGTAATGGGAGCGGGAGTAGGCACCGGGGAGCTGTTTTTT.

The count of this clone is one. This chain uses TRBV29-1 with TRBJ1-4; D might be TRBD1 (6 bases). From germline, CDR1 is SQVTM and CDR2 ANQGSEA. The CDR3 is made up of 13 amino acids. V lost 1 base to trimming and J lost 6 bases, with 9 bases between them. The CDR3, as DNA: TGCAGCGTTGAAGTGGGGGCTGATGAAAAACTGTTTTTT. Translating gives CSVEVGADEKLFF.

This chain uses TRBV4-2 with TRBJ2-5, with D tentatively TRBD2 (6 bases). Per germline, CDR1 LGHNA and CDR2 YNFKEQ. The CDR3 length is 17 residues. With 0 bases removed from V and 1 base from J, the gap between germline ends came to 15 bases. CDR3 DNA: TGTGCCAGCAGCCAAGATGGCGGAACTAGCCCCCAAGAGACCCAGTACTTC. Translated, it gives CASSQDGGTSPQETQYF.

This clone was observed a few times. The CDR3 sequence: CASSLYGGSGSGNTIYF. The CDR3 coding sequence is TGCGCCAGCAGCTTGTACGGGGGGTCCGGCTCTGGAAACACCATATATTTT. J is TRBJ1-3 and V is TRBV5-1, with D possibly being TRBD1 (5 bases). Germline V gene sequence: CDR1 SGHRS, CDR2 YFSETQ. Trimming left V 1 base short and J 0 bases short, with 14 bases between. This CDR3 contains 17 residues.

This clone was found a few times. The V call is TRBV7-3, the J call TRBJ2-2, with 7 positions matching TRBD2. The CDR3 is made up of 15 amino acids. CDR1 is SGHTA and CDR2 is FQGTGA in the germline V gene. Trimming removed 5 bases from V and 2 bases from J; junction bases left unmatched: 5. CDR3 in amino acids: CASSEGGPNTGELFF. DNA of the CDR3: TGTGCCAGCAGCGAGGGAGGGCCCAACACCGGGGAGCTGTTTTTT.